The rows below give T cell receptor beta chains drawn from one sample of a study of cytomegalovirus exposure and HLA in healthy donors. Measured with immunoSEQ multiplex PCR; TCRdb has only the in-frame clones, and not every one. In the table there are about 120,000 clones, more than 75% of which are singletons. The specimen sequenced was PBMCs. Receptors originate from a woman aged 30 to 39 in good health and CMV-seronegative. Each CDR3 is given without its conserved first and last residue. Fields, in order: V gene, CDR3 protein.

v_gene: TRBV29-1
CDR3aa: SVDYPGQGTIQY

v_gene: TRBV5-6
CDR3aa: ASSLTGRGKTQY

v_gene: TRBV5-6
CDR3aa: ASSGGQVYNSPLH

v_gene: TRBV4-2
CDR3aa: ASSQVGGTEAF

v_gene: TRBV2
CDR3aa: ASTAWNNEQF

v_gene: TRBV6-1
CDR3aa: ASSELDRGYGYT

v_gene: TRBV27
CDR3aa: ASSLFQDRGEQF

v_gene: TRBV6-5
CDR3aa: ASSGAMTYEQY

v_gene: TRBV7-9
CDR3aa: ASSLARGQLQETQY

v_gene: TRBV14
CDR3aa: ASSPGQGFTGELF

v_gene: TRBV7-9
CDR3aa: ASSLGRVNTEAF

v_gene: TRBV7-9
CDR3aa: ASSLDGAVTYEQY

v_gene: TRBV11-2
CDR3aa: ASSRDSFYNEKLF

v_gene: TRBV28
CDR3aa: ASSPPSTESPRNTIY

v_gene: TRBV2
CDR3aa: ASSERMTGPIAKNIQY

v_gene: TRBV5-8
CDR3aa: ASSFLGVNEQF

v_gene: TRBV19
CDR3aa: ASSTGTQAGNTIY

v_gene: TRBV7-8
CDR3aa: ASSPSSYEQY

v_gene: TRBV19
CDR3aa: ASSRVYNEQF

v_gene: TRBV27
CDR3aa: ASSSLEAGAYGYT

v_gene: TRBV15
CDR3aa: ATGRGGREDTQY

v_gene: TRBV11-2
CDR3aa: ASSLVRGYEQY

v_gene: TRBV19
CDR3aa: ASSNWDRGRETQY

v_gene: TRBV23-1
CDR3aa: ASLRRGGRGSEQY

v_gene: TRBV6-4
CDR3aa: ASSDGQGRNEQF

v_gene: TRBV7-9
CDR3aa: ASRGQLNTEAF

v_gene: TRBV9
CDR3aa: ASSVGRGQETQY

v_gene: TRBV6-1
CDR3aa: ASSAPGQTTSVTYGYT

v_gene: TRBV7-9
CDR3aa: ASSLAPQGNSGNTIY

v_gene: TRBV11-3
CDR3aa: ASSSRGGTAKTYEQY

v_gene: TRBV7-9
CDR3aa: ASSLDRGWNEQY

v_gene: TRBV5-1
CDR3aa: ASRKEGVSYEQY

v_gene: TRBV19
CDR3aa: ASTQDISYNSPLH

v_gene: TRBV6-5
CDR3aa: ATGGPWDEQF

v_gene: TRBV9
CDR3aa: ASRIEGRPSIANTGELF

v_gene: TRBV7-9
CDR3aa: ASSPKTGGSSYNSPLH

v_gene: TRBV9
CDR3aa: ASSVTSSRSYEQY

v_gene: TRBV11-2
CDR3aa: ASSFETGHRVGDEQY

v_gene: TRBV30
CDR3aa: AWKPGQHNEKLF

v_gene: TRBV5-4
CDR3aa: ASSQDWAGSTTGELF

v_gene: TRBV25-1
CDR3aa: ASSESNRVLETQY

v_gene: TRBV11-2
CDR3aa: ASSSPDRGEYGYT

v_gene: TRBV9
CDR3aa: ASSGLAGGLNEQY

v_gene: TRBV5-1
CDR3aa: ASSGQGGRPYEQY

v_gene: TRBV5-4
CDR3aa: ASSSEGTNEKLF

v_gene: TRBV5-1
CDR3aa: ASSSGLAGVVEQF

v_gene: TRBV13
CDR3aa: ASTLGNEQF

v_gene: TRBV6-5
CDR3aa: ASRGSGSYEQY

v_gene: TRBV11-3
CDR3aa: ASSRGGRETQY

v_gene: TRBV5-1
CDR3aa: ASSLVDGTPPDEQY

v_gene: TRBV4-3
CDR3aa: ASSQESSGSYEQY

v_gene: TRBV6-5
CDR3aa: ASRRLAMSTDTQY

v_gene: TRBV2
CDR3aa: ASSEAGRDNQPQH

v_gene: TRBV19
CDR3aa: ASSPGGALRQQQF

v_gene: TRBV21-1
CDR3aa: ASPRTVEAF

v_gene: TRBV6-5
CDR3aa: ASSRDRVEVSLH

v_gene: TRBV6-5
CDR3aa: ASSSPLSPEAF